The sample holds many counts of the clone carrying this T cell receptor beta chain. This specimen comes from a study of CD8+CD57+ T cells in acquired aplastic anemia. Investigators profiled TCR beta VDJ and CDR3 from genomic DNA template. In TCRdb, the reads were re-called with MiXCR into one record per CDR3 protein. The profile shows under 200,000 distinct CDR3 sequences, roughly 40% of them singletons. Trimming cost V 3 bases and J 8 bases, with 13 bases left between them. The CDR3 runs 14 residues. The receptor was derived from a human donor in good health. The rearrangement links TRBV12-3 or TRBV12-4 to TRBJ2-2; D may be TRBD1 or TRBD2 (5 bases each). Source material: sorted CD4+, CD8+, or CD8+CD57+ T cells (not recorded which) from PBMCs. CDR3 sequence reads: CASSFGAPGGELFF. CDR3 sequence (DNA): TGTGCCAGCAGTTTCGGGGCCCCGGGTGGGGAGCTGTTTTTT.